This passage covers 6 T cell receptor beta chains from one sample sequenced in a study of blood T cell repertoires in COVID-19. The data were produced by immunoSEQ multiplex PCR, yet TCRdb's version contains in-frame clones alone and is incomplete. Here the sample spans 200,000 to 250,000 clones, approximately 86% being singletons. Sequencing used peripheral blood. The receptors were sampled from a woman in her twenties or thirties with COVID-19, enrolled during active disease.

The chain carries TRBV5-5 and TRBJ1-2, with 7 nucleotides matching TRBD1. V was pared by 3 bases and J by 5 bases, with 10 bases of the junction left unmatched. Germline CDR1 reads SGHKS; CDR2 reads YYEKEE (reference sequence). This CDR3 region has 15 residues. DNA for the CDR3: TGTGCCAGCAGCTCGGGACAGTCCCTGAGATATGGCTACACCTTC. Protein product: CASSSGQSLRYGYTF.

This clone was found a few times. J is TRBJ2-2 and V is TRBV19, with D possibly being TRBD2 (5 bases). The CDR3 covers 14 residues. Trimming took off 7 bases at V and 1 base at J, with 10 bases between the two ends. Germline V gene sequence: CDR1 LNHDA, CDR2 SQIVND (reference sequence). The CDR3 DNA reads TGTGCCAGTAAGGACGGGAAGAACACCGGGGAGCTGTTTTTT. This encodes CASKDGKNTGELFF.

This clone was observed a handful of times. This chain uses TRBV5-6 with TRBJ1-1, with a weak D call TRBD1 (6 bases). The germline V gene has CDR1 SGHDT and CDR2 YYEEEE. This CDR3 region has 10 residues. V dropped 4 bases and J dropped 9 bases, with 7 bases sitting between them. CDR3 coding DNA: TGTGCCAGCAGCACAGGGAAAGCTTTCTTT. Its translation is CASSTGKAFF.

In DNA form, the CDR3 reads TGTGCCATCAGTGAGTCCGGAGCGGAGTACGAGCAGTACTTC. This codes for CAISESGAEYEQYF. The chain combines TRBV10-3 with TRBJ2-7, with D maybe TRBD2 (5 bases). Germline loops: CDR1 ENHRY, CDR2 SYGVKD. The CDR3 runs to 14 residues. The V gene lost 0 bases and the J gene lost 4 bases, with 10 bases spanning the gap.

The chain links TRBV13 to TRBJ2-2; 8 bases line up with TRBD2. CDR1 PRHDT and CDR2 FYEKMQ come from the germline V gene (reference sequence). The junction had 2 bases not matched to a gene; V was cut back by 2 bases and J by 0 bases. The CDR3 runs to 16 residues. The DNA for the CDR3 is TGTGCCAGCAGCTTACATAGCGGGGCGAACACCGGGGAGCTGTTTTTT. It codes for CASSLHSGANTGELFF.

The V gene is TRBV5-4, the J gene TRBJ1-1; TRBD1 matches 9 bases. The CDR3 loop spans 15 amino acids. Germline loops: CDR1 SGHNT, CDR2 YYREEE (reference sequence). The ends lost 4 bases at V and 6 bases at J; junction bases unmatched: 10. The CDR3 DNA sequence: TGTGCCAGCAGCCTCCCGGGACAGGGATCCGCTGAAGCTTTCTTT. This encodes CASSLPGQGSAEAFF.